This T cell receptor beta chain was found in a study of shared clonotypes between healthy human individuals. Study-level background: Each donor's CD8 memory used one plate, CD8 naive two, each CD4 subset three. Study observations and caveats: Naive subsets usually exceeded memory subsets in estimated richness.

Among the donors, all were Caucasian adults who lived in Nashville, Tennessee. Evenly divided among several immunoSEQ plates was the genomic DNA of each subset. The repertoire was sequenced with immunoSEQ multiplex PCR; TCRdb's copy has only in-frame clones and lacks some. The table shows millions of clones, with around nine tenths occurring only once. V lost 4 bases, J lost 4 bases, and 6 bases stayed unmatched. This CDR3 has 16 residues. CDR1 and CDR2 from the germline V gene are SGHAT and FQNNGV. This clone showed up just once. What it binds is unknown. The chain carries TRBV11-2 and TRBJ1-3, with 11 bases fitting TRBD1. This TCR derives from a young man in good health. The sample consisted of naive CD4+ T cells sorted from blood. Subset described: CD45RA+ positively selected. The CDR3 nucleotides are TGTGCCAGCAGCTCGCGGGACAGGGGGGTCGGAAACACCATATATTTT. Its translation is CASSSRDRGVGNTIYF.